These 24 T cell receptor beta chains originate from one sample sequenced in a study of T and B cells in COVID-19 patients. Multiplex PCR with BIOMED2 TRB-A/B primer pools amplified TRB rearrangements. TCRdb independently ran MiXCR on the multiplex PCR reads; one entry per CDR3 protein. Of thousands of distinct CDR3 sequences listed, roughly 27% are singletons. Each TRB amplification used roughly 220-550 ng of genomic DNA from blood. What was sequenced was blood. The receptors originated from a human donor with active COVID-19. The donor label of this sample is uncertain.

CDR3 sequence (DNA): TGTGCCAGCAGCGGTCAGGGGGAGGGAGCTGAAGCTTTCTTT. Translating gives CASSGQGEGAEAFF. The chain has TRBV7-9 and TRBJ1-1; 7 bases fit TRBD1. CDR3 length: 14 residues. Germline assignment: CDR1 SEHNR and CDR2 FQNEAQ (reference sequence). The junction had 9 bases not matched to a gene; V was cut back by 5 bases and J by 6 bases.

This clonotype is medium-sized in the sample. This chain uses TRBV6-5 with TRBJ2-7; D not resolved. V lost 0 bases, J lost 0 bases, and 9 bases lay in between. CDR3 length equals 15 residues. In germline, CDR1 is MNHEY, CDR2 SVGAGI. Here the CDR3 DNA reads TGTGCCAGCAGTTACTCGGCCTTGGGCTCCTACGAGCAGTACTTC. This sequence encodes CASSYSALGSYEQYF.

This clonotype is judged medium-sized. This chain uses TRBV5-4 with TRBJ2-3, with a possible D match to TRBD2 (5 bases). Germline CDR1 is SGHNT and CDR2 is YYREEE (reference sequence). The CDR3 is made up of 12 amino acids. Trimming pared 0 bases from V and 6 bases from J, leaving 5 bases between. The CDR3 region has the DNA TGTGCCAGCAGCTTGGGAGGGGATACGCAGTATTTT. Amino acid sequence: CASSLGGDTQYF.

This chain joins TRBV7-2 and TRBJ1-1; D is unclear. This CDR3 is built from 15 residues. V gave up 1 base and J gave up 0 bases, with 9 bases separating them. Germline CDR1 SGHTA, CDR2 FQGNSA. CDR3 amino acids: CASSLDPSMNTEAFF. The CDR3 bases are TGTGCCAGCAGCTTAGACCCGAGCATGAACACTGAAGCTTTCTTT.

This clonotype is large (0.1 to 1%) within its sample. The CDR3 spells CASSLTPNMGGGTDTQYF. DNA for the CDR3: TGTGCCAGCAGCTTAACCCCAAACATGGGAGGGGGCACAGATACGCAGTATTTT. V gene TRBV7-2 combines with J gene TRBJ2-3, with 7 nucleotides matching TRBD2. The junction had 12 bases not matched to a gene; V was cut back by 2 bases and J by 1 base. CDR1 is SGHTA and CDR2 is FQGNSA in the germline V gene. The CDR3 has 18 amino acids.

In its sample, this clonotype is medium-sized. This chain joins TRBV27 and TRBJ2-7; 11 bases are a match to TRBD2. Unmatched junction bases numbered 4, after V lost 10 bases and J lost 5 bases. CDR1 MNHEY and CDR2 SMNVEV come from the germline V gene (reference sequence). CDR3 size: 12 residues. Here the CDR3 DNA reads TGTGCCACCGGGACTAGCGGCCACGAGCAGTACTTC. It codes for CATGTSGHEQYF.

The chain recombines TRBV5-1 with TRBJ2-7, with D unclear. The CDR3 runs to 13 residues. V lost 4 bases and J lost 5, with 13 bases in between. Germline V gene data show CDR1 as SGHRS and CDR2 as YFSETQ. In nucleotides, the CDR3 is TGCGCCAGCAGCCCACTCTCCGAGGACGAGCAGTACTTC. It is translated as CASSPLSEDEQYF.

This clonotype was counted only a few times. V gene TRBV15 combines with J gene TRBJ1-2; 8 bases agree with TRBD1. The CDR3 has 16 residues. The germline V gene has CDR1 LNHNV and CDR2 YYDKDF (reference sequence). V trimming: 5 bases; J trimming: 8 bases; junction bases outside the gene matches: 16. The CDR3 is CATSPQDEGQERGYTF. The CDR3 DNA sequence: TGTGCCACCAGCCCTCAGGATGAGGGACAGGAGAGGGGCTACACCTTC.

J is TRBJ1-2 and V is TRBV10-3; D possibly corresponds to TRBD1 (6 bases). V lost 4 bases to trimming and J lost 6 bases, with 12 bases between them. CDR1 and CDR2 from the germline V gene are ENHRY and SYGVKD. This CDR3 region has 13 residues. The CDR3 region is CAISGGNRDGYTF. The CDR3 coding sequence is TGTGCCATCAGTGGTGGGAACAGGGATGGCTACACCTTC.

This clonotype was counted only a few times. The chain couples TRBV12-3 or TRBV12-4 to TRBJ1-2; TRBD1 matches at 11 bases. The V segment lost 6 bases and the J segment 4 bases; nucleotides outside the gene matches: 4. The CDR3 has 14 residues. In nucleotides, the CDR3 is TGTGCCAGCAGCCGGACAGGGGGCGTCTATGGCTACACCTTC. This codes for CASSRTGGVYGYTF.

J is TRBJ2-2 and V is TRBV4-1; 7 bases are shared with TRBD1. The CDR3 has 16 amino acids. Trimming removed 4 bases from V and 6 bases from J; junction bases left unmatched: 11. The germline V gene has CDR1 MGHRA and CDR2 YSYEKL. The CDR3, as DNA: TGCGCCAGCAGCCTTCGACAGGGCCTCCCCTCCGGGGAGCTGTTTTTT. Its translation: CASSLRQGLPSGELFF.

This clonotype was seen a handful of times. The chain is built from TRBV11-3 and TRBJ2-2; 11 bases are shared with TRBD1. The CDR3 has 18 amino acids. Trimming cost V 0 bases and J 4 bases; bases outside gene matches: 7. Germline CDR1 reads SGHNT; CDR2 reads YENEEA. The CDR3, as DNA: TGTGCCAGCAGCTTAGATCAGGGCGGGACAGGGGGCACCGGGGAGCTGTTTTTT. Protein sequence: CASSLDQGGTGGTGELFF.

The chain combines TRBV4-3 with TRBJ2-1, with 9 bases fitting TRBD2. The CDR3 is made up of 15 amino acids. V shed 4 bases, J shed 6 bases, and the junction held 7 bases outside the gene matches. CDR1 is LGHNA, CDR2 YSLEER, per germline. The CDR3: CASSRVFSGSNEQFF. Here the CDR3 DNA reads TGCGCCAGCAGCCGCGTATTTAGCGGGAGCAATGAGCAGTTCTTC.

This clonotype rates as medium-sized (0.01 to 0.1%). The rearrangement uses TRBV19 and TRBJ1-3; D gene unclear. Looked up from germline, CDR1 is LNHDA and CDR2 is SQIVND (reference sequence). The CDR3 covers 16 residues. The V gene lost 5 bases and the J gene lost 0 bases, with 14 bases spanning the gap. CDR3 loop: CASSPGDGTSGNTIYF. DNA for the CDR3: TGTGCCAGTAGTCCCGGAGACGGTACCTCTGGAAACACCATATATTTT. Complete variable domain (other parts from reference TRBV19 and TRBJ1-3): DGGITQSPKYLFRKEGQNVTLSCEQNLNHDAMYWYRQDPGQGLRLIYYSQIVNDFQKGDIAEGYSVSREKKESFPLTVTSAQKNPTAFYLCASSPGDGTSGNTIYFGEGSWLTVV.

This clonotype is a singleton in its sample. The J gene is TRBJ1-4, the V gene TRBV21-1; the listed D gene, TRBD1, was not tested against the DNA. TRBV21-1 is a pseudogene segment. CDR3 size: 17 residues. CDR3 amino acids: CASSNTQGQGGGEKLFF. The CDR3 nucleotides read TGTGCCAGCAGCAATACTCAAGGACAGGGCGGAGGTGAAAAACTGTTTTTT.

This clonotype was observed a handful of times. The rearrangement uses TRBV6-5 and TRBJ1-5; D unclear. Looked up from germline, CDR1 is MNHEY and CDR2 is SVGAGI. This CDR3 is built from 14 residues. The germline V and J ends were trimmed by 5 bases and 2 bases, with 10 bases remaining between them. The DNA for the CDR3 is TGTGCCAGCAGTGAGGAGTTCGGCAATCAGCCCCAGCATTTT. Translated: CASSEEFGNQPQHF.

In its sample, this clonotype is medium-sized (0.01 to 0.1%). The rearrangement joins TRBV12-3 or TRBV12-4 to TRBJ1-4; D remains unclear. CDR3 size: 13 residues. The ends were cut back, 3 bases at V and 1 base at J, with 3 bases in the middle. The chain's CDR3 is CASSFITNEKLFF. The CDR3 DNA follows: TGTGCCAGCAGTTTTATAACTAATGAAAAACTGTTTTTT.

On this clonotype: One end of the junction fails to match germline, which may point to a read error. This chain connects TRBV5-5 to TRBJ2-5; D not resolved. The germline V gene encodes CDR1 SGHKS and CDR2 YYEKEE (reference sequence). This CDR3 is 14 amino acids long. The CDR3 nucleotides read TGCGCCAGCAGCTTGGAGCCAATACAAGAGACCCAGTACTTC. Protein sequence: CASSLEPIQETQYF.

Judged by abundance, this clonotype is medium-sized. The genes are TRBV6-5 and TRBJ2-5; D gene uncertain. This CDR3 has 13 amino acids. V lost 4 bases to trimming and J lost 0 bases, with 6 bases between them. CDR1 and CDR2 from the germline V gene are MNHEY and SVGAGI. CDR3 nucleotide sequence: TGTGCCAGCAGTTTTACGTACCAAGAGACCCAGTACTTC. It yields the protein CASSFTYQETQYF.

The V call is TRBV20-1, the J call TRBJ1-4; D is possibly TRBD1 (5 bases). Germline V gives CDR1 DFQATT, CDR2 SNEGSKA (reference sequence). This CDR3 is built from 16 residues. Trimming left V 6 bases short and J 0 bases short, with 17 bases between. DNA of the CDR3: TGCAGTGCCACGATCTGGGGGGAAACAACTAATGAAAAACTGTTTTTT. The encoded protein is CSATIWGETTNEKLFF.

As for this clonotype: The germline gene is not matched at one end of the junction; a read error may be the cause. V gene TRBV19 combines with J gene TRBJ2-3; D gene ambiguous. The CDR3 is made up of 14 amino acids. Germline V CDR1 and CDR2: LNHDA, SQIVND (reference sequence). The CDR3 bases are TGTGCCAGCAGCCCCCCTCCCGGCGGAGATACGAAGTATTTT. Amino acids: CASSPPPGGDTKYF.

Judged by abundance, this clonotype is medium-sized (0.01 to 0.1%). The chain is built from TRBV11-3 and TRBJ2-3, with 9 bases fitting TRBD2. Trimming removed 7 bases from V and 4 bases from J; junction bases left unmatched: 6. The germline gives CDR1 SGHNT, CDR2 YENEEA. CDR3 length: 14 residues. This CDR3 reads CASTFSGRADTQYF. CDR3 coding DNA: TGTGCCAGCACCTTTAGCGGGAGAGCAGATACGCAGTATTTT.

This clonotype was counted between two and nine times. J is TRBJ2-3 and V is TRBV6-2 or TRBV6-3; 11 bases are shared with TRBD2. The V segment lost 8 bases and the J segment 3 bases; nucleotides outside the gene matches: 10. This CDR3 has 16 amino acids. The germline V gene has CDR1 MNHEY and CDR2 SVGEGT. This CDR3 reads CASRLAGGRVTDTQYF. CDR3 coding DNA: TGTGCCAGCCGCCTAGCGGGAGGCCGGGTGACAGATACGCAGTATTTT.

The rearrangement joins TRBV24-1 to TRBJ2-2, with TRBD1 identical over 8 bases. The CDR3 is 19 amino acids. CDR1 is KGHDR, CDR2 SFDVKD, per germline. Trimming cost V 5 bases and J 5 bases; bases outside gene matches: 18. CDR3 nucleotides: TGTGCCACCAGTGGCACGCCCGGACAGGGTCTTCTGAAGACCGGGGAGCTGTTTTTT. As protein: CATSGTPGQGLLKTGELFF.